The 21 T cell receptor beta chains below come from one sample, sequenced in a study of Graves' ophthalmopathy and Graves' hyperthyroidism. Using RNA transcripts, the TCR beta CDR3 regions were amplified. HTBI-primed RT-PCR formed the first round, and a multiplex PCR formed the second. TCRdb reanalysed the multiplex PCR reads using MiXCR and keeps one entry per CDR3 protein. The sample includes about 600,000 distinct CDR3 sequences, just under 40% of them seen just once. Source material: peripheral blood or thyroid tissue (not recorded which). These receptors all stem from an adult man with Graves' hyperthyroidism.

CDR3 residues: CASSTAGYSEQYF. CDR3 sequence (DNA): TGTGCCAGCAGCACCGCAGGGTATAGTGAGCAGTACTTC. The rearrangement uses TRBV9 and TRBJ2-7; D possibly corresponds to TRBD1 (5 bases). Germline CDR1 reads SGDLS; CDR2 reads YYNGEE. The germline V and J ends were trimmed by 4 bases and 7 bases, with 15 bases remaining between them. CDR3 size: 13 residues.

There are a few counts of this clonotype. Its ends do not fully match the called genes, so a read error is possible. The chain links TRBV6-5 to TRBJ1-1; 7 bases line up with TRBD1. This CDR3 comprises 14 residues. Germline V lookup: CDR1 MNHEY, CDR2 SVGAGI. In DNA, the CDR3 is TGTGTCAGCAGTTACGACAGGGTGAACACTGAAGCTTTCTTT. Its protein is CVSSYDRVNTEAFF.

The sample holds many counts of this clonotype. The chain combines TRBV2 with TRBJ1-1; maybe TRBD1 (6 bases). V lost 2 bases to trimming and J lost 12 bases, with 16 bases between them. The germline V gene encodes CDR1 SNHLY and CDR2 FYNNEI. This CDR3 is 13 amino acids long. As DNA, the CDR3 is TGTGCCAGCAGTGAAACTGCAGGGGAGGTAACTTTCTTT. Translated, it gives CASSETAGEVTFF.

This clonotype was found many times. V gene TRBV29-1 combines with J gene TRBJ1-2; tentatively, D is TRBD1 (5 bases). Germline CDR1 reads SQVTM; CDR2 reads ANQGSEA. V lost 5 bases to trimming and J lost 3 bases, with 25 bases between them. The CDR3 is 17 amino acids. The CDR3 spells CSVLGDVDLDSHYGYTF. CDR3 coding DNA: TGCAGCGTTCTAGGGGACGTGGATCTCGACTCCCACTATGGCTACACCTTC. The full variable domain, with the rest looked up from reference TRBV29-1 and TRBJ1-2, is SAVISQKPSRDICQRGTSLTIQCQVDSQVTMMFWYRQQPGQSLTLIATANQGSEATYESGFVIDKFPISRPNLTFSTLTVSNMSPEDSSIYLCSVLGDVDLDSHYGYTFGSGTRLTVV.

In this sample, this clonotype turned up a few times. The J gene is TRBJ2-3, the V gene TRBV12-3 or TRBV12-4; tentative D call: TRBD2 (7 bases). V lost 6 bases and J 10 bases, leaving 23 bases between the germline ends. The CDR3 length is 15 residues. The CDR3 DNA reads TGTGCCAGCAGCCTGGGACACATAAGCGGGATCTCGCAGTATTTT. Translating it yields CASSLGHISGISQYF.

This clonotype was seen repeatedly, ten times or more. The chain combines TRBV7-8 with TRBJ2-5; a possible D gene is TRBD2 (5 bases). This CDR3 comprises 14 residues. Germline-derived CDR1 and CDR2 are SGHVS and FQNEAQ. V was trimmed by 0 bases and J by 5 bases, leaving 10 bases between them. CDR3 DNA: TGTGCCAGCAGCTTAGCGTCCCGGGGTGAGACCCAGTACTTC. It yields the protein CASSLASRGETQYF.

The chain employs TRBV15 and TRBJ1-3; no clear D. CDR1 and CDR2 (germline): LNHNV, YYDKDF (reference sequence). This CDR3 region has 12 residues. Deletions cut 3 bases from V and 10 bases from J, with 10 bases between. The CDR3 spells CATSRGGETIYF. In DNA, the CDR3 is TGTGCCACCAGCAGGGGTGGAGAGACCATATATTTT.

The chain recombines TRBV6-4 with TRBJ2-7; 9 bases are a match to TRBD1. CDR1 and CDR2 (germline): MRHNA, SNTAGT. V dropped 7 bases and J dropped 3; count of bases not matched to a gene: 10. The CDR3 contains 15 residues. The CDR3 protein is CASKLRDRAFYEQYF. The CDR3 bases are TGTGCCAGCAAATTAAGGGACAGGGCTTTCTACGAGCAGTACTTC.

This clonotype has a count of ten or more. V usage is TRBV29-1 and J usage is TRBJ1-2; 8 bases are a match to TRBD1. J gave up 2 bases and V 4 bases, and 0 bases lay outside the gene matches. CDR1 SQVTM and CDR2 ANQGSEA come from the germline V gene. This CDR3 has 12 residues. CDR3 in DNA: TGCAGCGTTGCAGGGGGCAACTATGGCTACACCTTC. Its protein is CSVAGGNYGYTF.

This clonotype was seen ten or more times. The chain is built from TRBV5-8 and TRBJ2-5; 7 nucleotides match TRBD2. CDR3 length: 14 residues. CDR1 SGHTS and CDR2 YDEGEE come from the germline V gene. J lost 1 base, V lost 4 bases, and 4 bases had no gene match. The CDR3: CASSRAGRQETQYF. For the CDR3, the DNA is TGTGCCAGCAGCCGAGCGGGACGCCAAGAGACCCAGTACTTC.

In this sample, this clonotype turned up a few times. This chain uses TRBV12-5 with TRBJ2-2; 7 positions agree with TRBD1. The CDR3 spans 15 residues. Trimming took 5 bases from V and 1 from J; bases not matched to a gene: 4. Germline assignment: CDR1 LGHNT and CDR2 FRNRAP. CDR3 protein: CASGLRDRNTGELFF. CDR3 nucleotides: TGTGCTAGTGGTCTAAGGGACAGGAACACCGGGGAGCTGTTTTTT.

CDR3 bases: TGTGCCAGCAGCCCAGGACAGGGGACGGGATATTCACCCCTCCACTTT. This translates into CASSPGQGTGYSPLHF. V and J are TRBV7-9 and TRBJ1-6, with 9 bases identical to TRBD1. The CDR3 sequence is 16 residues long. J gave up 8 bases and V 5 bases, and 10 bases lay outside the gene matches. Germline V CDR1 and CDR2: SEHNR, FQNEAQ (reference sequence).

The genes are TRBV15 and TRBJ2-1; TRBD1 or TRBD2 may be the D gene (6 bases each). Germline loops: CDR1 LNHNV, CDR2 YYDKDF (reference sequence). The CDR3 spans 17 residues. Trimming cost V 3 bases and J 0 bases, with 15 bases left between them. The DNA of the CDR3 is TGTGCCACCAGCAGGGAAGAGGGGGGTAGCTCCTACAATGAGCAGTTCTTC. It is translated as CATSREEGGSSYNEQFF.

The chain uses TRBV3-1 and TRBJ2-6; D gene unclear. Germline V gene data show CDR1 as LGHDT and CDR2 as YNNKEL (reference sequence). This CDR3 contains 17 residues. Trimming took off 7 bases at V and 0 bases at J, with 16 bases between the two ends. This chain's CDR3 is CASTHGGTLSGANVLTF. The CDR3 region has the DNA TGTGCCAGCACCCATGGCGGAACACTCTCTGGGGCCAACGTCCTGACTTTC.

This clonotype was seen at least ten times. The chain links TRBV6-6 to TRBJ2-7; tentative D call: TRBD2 (7 bases). The CDR3 has 16 residues. Germline V gene data show CDR1 as MNHNY and CDR2 as SVGAGI (reference sequence). V lost 5 bases and J 5 bases, leaving 22 bases between the germline ends. CDR3 sequence: CASSERGSRGGDEQYF. CDR3 sequence (DNA): TGTGCCAGCAGTGAAAGAGGAAGCAGGGGAGGGGACGAGCAGTACTTC.

Comment on this clonotype: At one boundary the junction diverges from the germline segment, which might be a read error. The chain couples TRBV5-1 to TRBJ1-3; D might be TRBD1 (5 bases). Germline V gives CDR1 SGHRS, CDR2 YFSETQ. This CDR3 is 11 amino acids long. The CDR3 DNA is TGCGCCAGCAGCTTGACAGGCACCATGTATTTT. Amino acid sequence: CASSLTGTMYF.

The V and J genes are TRBV7-9 and TRBJ2-3; D gene ambiguous. Trimming pared 1 base from V and 2 bases from J, leaving 10 bases between. Per the germline V gene, CDR1 is SEHNR and CDR2 is FQNEAQ (reference sequence). This CDR3 comprises 15 residues. CDR3: CASSLVSWYTDTQYF. The CDR3 nucleotides are TGTGCCAGCAGCTTAGTAAGCTGGTACACAGATACGCAGTATTTT.

A note on this clonotype: This may come from a read error, since a much larger clone is one base off. This chain joins TRBV12-3 or TRBV12-4 and TRBJ2-7; TRBD2 agrees at 12 bases. CDR3 length equals 16 residues. In DNA form, the CDR3 reads TGTGCCAGCACCCGGACTAGCGGGGTTCCGTCCTACGAGCAGCACTTC. Translation: CASTRTSGVPSYEQHF.

The rearrangement joins TRBV20-1 to TRBJ1-5, with 11 positions matching TRBD1. J was trimmed by 3 bases and V by 5 bases; bases with no gene match: 6. Per germline, CDR1 DFQATT and CDR2 SNEGSKA (reference sequence). The CDR3 runs to 15 residues. CDR3 DNA sequence: TGCAGTGCTCCCCGGGACAGGGGGAACAATCAGCCCCAGCATTTT. Protein product: CSAPRDRGNNQPQHF.

This clonotype was observed a few times. CDR3 nucleotides: TGCGCCAGCAGTGATCAAAAACAGGCGGTGAAATTCGAGGGCTACACCTTC. This codes for CASSDQKQAVKFEGYTF. The chain carries TRBV10-1 and TRBJ1-2, with a possible D match to TRBD1 (5 bases). Looked up from germline, CDR1 is WNHNN and CDR2 is SYGVQD (reference sequence). Trimming stripped 3 bases from V and 8 bases from J, with 25 bases between. CDR3 size: 17 residues.

This chain uses TRBV10-2 with TRBJ1-5; the D gene is possibly TRBD1 (6 bases). This CDR3 contains 15 residues. The germline gives CDR1 WSHSY, CDR2 SAAADI. Trimming took off 4 bases at V and 4 bases at J, with 14 bases between the two ends. CDR3 loop: CASSGMIGGNQPQHF. Written as DNA, the CDR3 is TGCGCCAGCAGTGGCATGATAGGGGGAAATCAGCCCCAGCATTTT.